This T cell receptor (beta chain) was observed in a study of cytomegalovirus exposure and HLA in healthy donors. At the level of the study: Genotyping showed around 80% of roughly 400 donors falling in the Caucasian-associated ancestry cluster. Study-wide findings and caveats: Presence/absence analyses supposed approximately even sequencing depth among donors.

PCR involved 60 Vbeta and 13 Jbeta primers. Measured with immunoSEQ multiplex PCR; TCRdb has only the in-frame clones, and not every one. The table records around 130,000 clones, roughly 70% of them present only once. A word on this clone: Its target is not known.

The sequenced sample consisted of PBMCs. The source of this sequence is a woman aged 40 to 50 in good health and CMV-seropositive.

The CDR3, as DNA: TGTGCCACTCGCGGGGGGCTAGGGAACACTGAAGCTTTCTTT. Residues: CATRGGLGNTEAFF. The chain has TRBV19 and TRBJ1-1; a weak D match, TRBD1 (6 bases). CDR1 and CDR2 (germline): LNHDA, SQIVND (reference sequence). This CDR3 is 14 amino acids long. Between the trimmed V and J ends, which lost 10 bases and 1 base, there was a span of 16 bases.